The following is a T cell receptor beta chain sequence with its context. Its target is not known. The CDR3 ends on some other residue instead of the conserved phenylalanine or tryptophan, so this is likely a read error. TCRbeta libraries were built with three rounds of nested PCR, modified from ARM-PCR. TCRdb re-called the multiplex PCR reads through MiXCR, storing one row per CDR3 protein. The table lists 200,000 or so distinct CDR3 sequences, 71% of them singletons. The data were obtained in a study of tumor and adjacent non-tumor tissue in lung cancer. For the study at large: Samples averaged about 4.2 million productive TCRbeta reads each. Study outcomes and limitations: Tumor tissue had significantly higher TCR diversity than normal lung.

This sample's RNA came from whole unsorted tissue. Between August and November 2014, newly diagnosed, chemotherapy-naive lung cancer patients underwent thoracic surgery in China. CDR3 length: 15 residues. V shed 5 bases and J shed 4 bases, with 14 bases lying between them. The germline CDR1 and CDR2 sequences are MNHEY and SVGAGI. The gene calls are TRBV6-5 and TRBJ1-4; D may be TRBD1 (6 bases). The receptor's source is a man aged 55 to 69 with non-small cell lung cancer. The specimen was lung tumor tissue. Here the CDR3 DNA reads TGTGCCAGCAGTATGGACAGTGACGATAATGAAAAACTGTTTTAT. It yields the protein CASSMDSDDNEKLFY.